A selection of T cell receptor beta chains follows, all from one sample in a study of technical replicates of blood from several donors. Produced via immunoSEQ multiplex PCR; TCRdb's table is partial and in-frame only. The profile covers approximately 79,000 clones, with 90% to 95% appearing a single time and roughly 0.37% taken by the ten largest. The material sequenced was T cells isolated from PBMCs. These receptors originate from a human donor in good health. The CDR3 runs from the conserved cysteine through the conserved F or W. The order of the fields is D gene, J gene, clone size, V gene, CDR3 DNA, CDR3 protein. D genes are given only for firm matches. A row's size may be missing; if present it is once, few, many or a size class.

D gene: .; J gene: TRBJ2-7; clone size: .; V gene: TRBV28; CDR3 DNA: TGTGCCAGCAGTCAAAGACTTTCTAGCTCCTACGAGCAGTACTTC; CDR3 protein: CASSQRLSSSYEQYF
D gene: .; J gene: TRBJ1-5; clone size: .; V gene: TRBV7-8; CDR3 DNA: TGTGCCAGCGCCACGGGGGGGGCGGATTGGCAGCCCCAGCATTTT; CDR3 protein: CASATGGADWQPQHF
D gene: TRBD2; J gene: TRBJ2-7; clone size: .; V gene: TRBV2; CDR3 DNA: TGTGCCAGCAGGGGGACTAGCGGGAACAACGAGCAGTACTTC; CDR3 protein: CASRGTSGNNEQYF
D gene: .; J gene: TRBJ2-1; clone size: .; V gene: TRBV12-5; CDR3 DNA: TGTGCTAGTGGTTCCTCGTTCGACAGGTCGGGCAATGAGCAGTTCTTC; CDR3 protein: CASGSSFDRSGNEQFF
D gene: .; J gene: TRBJ2-7; clone size: .; V gene: TRBV27; CDR3 DNA: TGTGCCAGCAGCAGTGGGAGCACCTACGAGCAGTACTTC; CDR3 protein: CASSSGSTYEQYF
D gene: TRBD2; J gene: TRBJ2-7; clone size: once; V gene: TRBV6-5; CDR3 DNA: TGTGCCAGCACTAGGACTAGCGGGAATGCCTACGAGCAGTACTTC; CDR3 protein: CASTRTSGNAYEQYF
D gene: .; J gene: TRBJ2-1; clone size: .; V gene: TRBV11-2; CDR3 DNA: TGTGCCAGCAGCTTAGTACTCGGTGAGCAGTTCTTC; CDR3 protein: CASSLVLGEQFF
D gene: TRBD2; J gene: TRBJ2-7; clone size: .; V gene: TRBV6-5; CDR3 DNA: TGTGCCAGCAGTTACTCTTTGGGGGAGGGGTCCTACGAGCAGTACTTC; CDR3 protein: CASSYSLGEGSYEQYF
D gene: TRBD2; J gene: TRBJ2-1; clone size: few; V gene: TRBV18; CDR3 DNA: TGTGCCAGCTCATTAGCGGGAGGGCAGGATAATGAGCAGTTCTTC; CDR3 protein: CASSLAGGQDNEQFF
D gene: .; J gene: TRBJ1-2; clone size: .; V gene: TRBV27; CDR3 DNA: TGTGCCAGCAGTTTAAAACTAGGGGGCTATGGCTACACCTTC; CDR3 protein: CASSLKLGGYGYTF
D gene: TRBD2; J gene: TRBJ2-1; clone size: .; V gene: TRBV30; CDR3 DNA: TGTGCCTGGAGTGGAACTAGCGGGAGTCGGAATGAGCAGTTCTTC; CDR3 protein: CAWSGTSGSRNEQFF
D gene: TRBD1; J gene: TRBJ1-3; clone size: .; V gene: TRBV6-6; CDR3 DNA: TGTGCCAGCAGTTACCTCCACGGGACAGCAAACACCATATATTTT; CDR3 protein: CASSYLHGTANTIYF
D gene: TRBD2; J gene: TRBJ2-7; clone size: .; V gene: TRBV9; CDR3 DNA: TGTGCCAGCAGCACGGGACTAGCGGAGGGCTACGAGCAGTACTTC; CDR3 protein: CASSTGLAEGYEQYF
D gene: .; J gene: TRBJ1-4; clone size: .; V gene: TRBV29-1; CDR3 DNA: TGCAGCGTTGAGCCGCAGAGGGAACTGTTTTTT; CDR3 protein: CSVEPQRELFF
D gene: TRBD1; J gene: TRBJ2-1; clone size: .; V gene: TRBV9; CDR3 DNA: TGTGCCAGCAGCGTGGGACAGGGGACCCTCGGCAATGAGCAGTTCTTC; CDR3 protein: CASSVGQGTLGNEQFF
D gene: .; J gene: TRBJ2-3; clone size: .; V gene: TRBV15; CDR3 DNA: TGTGCCACCAGAGTTACAGGGAGAGAGACAGATACGCAGTATTTT; CDR3 protein: CATRVTGRETDTQYF
D gene: TRBD1; J gene: TRBJ1-1; clone size: .; V gene: TRBV19; CDR3 DNA: TGTGCCAGTAGAGGACAGGGTCTTGTTAACACTGAAGCTTTCTTT; CDR3 protein: CASRGQGLVNTEAFF
D gene: TRBD2; J gene: TRBJ2-7; clone size: .; V gene: TRBV27; CDR3 DNA: TGTGCCAGCAGTTTAGGAGCGGGAGGATACGAGCAGTACTTC; CDR3 protein: CASSLGAGGYEQYF